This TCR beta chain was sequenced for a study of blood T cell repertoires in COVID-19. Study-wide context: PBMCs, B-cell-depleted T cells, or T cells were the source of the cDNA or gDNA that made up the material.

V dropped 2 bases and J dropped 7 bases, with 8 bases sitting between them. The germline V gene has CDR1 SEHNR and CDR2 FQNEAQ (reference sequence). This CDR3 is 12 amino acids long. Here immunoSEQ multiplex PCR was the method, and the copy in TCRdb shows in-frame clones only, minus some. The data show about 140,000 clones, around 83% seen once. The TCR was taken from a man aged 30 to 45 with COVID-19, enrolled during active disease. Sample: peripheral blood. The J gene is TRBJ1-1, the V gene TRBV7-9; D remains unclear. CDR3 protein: CASSLNSLEAFF. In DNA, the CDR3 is TGTGCCAGCAGCTTAAACTCACTTGAAGCTTTCTTT.